This T cell receptor (beta chain) is drawn from a study of blood T cell repertoires in COVID-19. Study summary: Material from acute and convalescent COVID-19 was sourced from the United States, Italy and Spain. T cells, B-cell-depleted T cells, or PBMCs supplied cDNA or gDNA.

The CDR3 consists of 16 residues. V lost 0 bases to trimming and J lost 9 bases; unmatched junction nucleotides: 9. Germline V gene lookup returns CDR1 LGHDT and CDR2 YNNKEL (reference sequence). How the authors handled the data: Nucleated cell counts were estimated from reference gene primer amplification. Data came from immunoSEQ multiplex PCR; TCRdb stores just in-frame clones and leaves some out. V, J and clone size derive from that table, while D and trimming were established from the DNA sequence. The top ten clones hold approximately 26% of a sample with 150,000 to 200,000 clones, about 75% of them seen once.

The receptor was derived from a woman in her 70s with acute or convalescent COVID-19. The V call is TRBV3-1 (or the pseudogene TRBV3-2), the J call TRBJ2-1, with 9 nucleotides matching TRBD2. The sample taken for sequencing was peripheral blood. The CDR3 loop reads CASSQDGAGGHGEQFF. The DNA of the CDR3 is TGTGCCAGCAGCCAAGACGGCGCGGGAGGGCACGGTGAGCAGTTCTTC.